This passage covers 2 T cell receptor beta chains from one sample sequenced in a study of cytomegalovirus exposure and HLA in healthy donors. This PCR relied on a set of 60 Vbeta primers and 13 Jbeta primers. The data were produced by immunoSEQ multiplex PCR, yet TCRdb's version contains in-frame clones alone and is incomplete. This table has over 75,000 clones, 60% to 80% appearing once. Sequencing was carried out using PBMCs. These receptors were taken from a female donor in good health and CMV-seronegative.

The chain recombines TRBV28 with TRBJ1-6; 10 bases are shared with TRBD1. The V segment lost 5 bases and the J segment 11 bases; nucleotides outside the gene matches: 6. The CDR3 covers 14 residues. Germline values: CDR1 MDHEN, CDR2 SYDVKM. This CDR3 reads CASSSGTGVPPLHF. CDR3 DNA sequence: TGTGCCAGCAGTAGCGGGACAGGGGTTCCACCCCTCCACTTT.

A remark on this clone: A read error may account for a junction end that differs from germline. The chain recombines TRBV4-3 with TRBJ2-7, with 9 nucleotides matching TRBD1. This CDR3 has 15 amino acids. Germline V gene lookup returns CDR1 LGHNA and CDR2 YSLEER. CDR3: CASSQVRTGAMSSNF. Written as DNA, the CDR3 is TGCGCCAGCAGCCAAGTCAGGACAGGGGCGATGAGCAGTAACTTC.